This TCR beta chain derives from a study of shared clonotypes between healthy human individuals. Germline CDR1 is ENHRY and CDR2 is SYGVKD. The CDR3 length is 13 residues. V gave up 11 bases and J gave up 0 bases, with 14 bases separating them. Comment on this clone: What it binds is not known.

A CD45RA+ naive subset and a CD45RA-negative memory subset were split from CD4+ cells. Study outcomes and limitations: Only blood was sampled; tissue repertoires likely differ.

TCRdb's table, derived via immunoSEQ multiplex PCR, lists solely in-frame clones and lacks some. The sample carries about 1.5 million clones, approximately 96% recorded once. This receptor was identified in a man aged 30 to 45 in good health. Sequenced input: naive CD4+ T cells sorted from blood. Subset of the sample: CD45RA+ positively selected. The V gene is TRBV10-3, the J gene TRBJ2-7; a weak D match, TRBD1 (5 bases). The DNA of the CDR3 is TGTGCCGTTAGTTGGGGCTCCTCCTACGAGCAGTACTTC. This translates into CAVSWGSSYEQYF.